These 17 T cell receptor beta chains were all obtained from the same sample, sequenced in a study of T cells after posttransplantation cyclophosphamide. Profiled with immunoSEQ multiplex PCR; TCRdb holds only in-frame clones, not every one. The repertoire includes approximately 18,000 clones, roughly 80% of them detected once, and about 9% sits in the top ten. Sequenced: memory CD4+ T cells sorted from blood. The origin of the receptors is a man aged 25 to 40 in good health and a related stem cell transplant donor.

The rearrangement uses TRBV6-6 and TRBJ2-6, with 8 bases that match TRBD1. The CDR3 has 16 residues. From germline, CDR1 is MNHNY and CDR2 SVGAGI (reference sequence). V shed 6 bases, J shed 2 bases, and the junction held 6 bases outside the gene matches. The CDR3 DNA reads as TGTGCCAGCAGACTGGACAGGGCGGCTGGGGCCAACGTCCTGACTTTC. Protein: CASRLDRAAGANVLTF.

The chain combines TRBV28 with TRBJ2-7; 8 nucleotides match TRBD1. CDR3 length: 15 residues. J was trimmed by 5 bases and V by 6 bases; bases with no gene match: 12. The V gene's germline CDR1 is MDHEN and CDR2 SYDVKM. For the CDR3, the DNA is TGTGCCAGCAGCATACTAAATGGACAGGGAAACGAGCAGTACTTC. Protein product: CASSILNGQGNEQYF.

CDR3 residues: CASSQGGLNEKLFF. In nucleotides, the CDR3 is TGCGCCAGCAGCCAAGGAGGCCTTAATGAAAAACTGTTTTTT. The chain links TRBV4-1 to TRBJ1-4; D is unclear. The CDR3 is 14 amino acids. Germline loops: CDR1 MGHRA, CDR2 YSYEKL. Trimming pared 1 base from V and 4 bases from J, leaving 7 bases between.

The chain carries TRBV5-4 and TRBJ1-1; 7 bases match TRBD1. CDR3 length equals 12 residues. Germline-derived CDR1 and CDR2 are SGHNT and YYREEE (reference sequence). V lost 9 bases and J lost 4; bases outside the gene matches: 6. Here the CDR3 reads CAIGTETTEAFF. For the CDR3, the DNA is TGTGCCATCGGGACAGAGACCACTGAAGCTTTCTTT.

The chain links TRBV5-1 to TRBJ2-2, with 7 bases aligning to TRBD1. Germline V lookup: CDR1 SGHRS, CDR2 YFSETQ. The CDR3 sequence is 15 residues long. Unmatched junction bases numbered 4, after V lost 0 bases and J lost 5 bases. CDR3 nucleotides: TGCGCCAGCAGCTTGGGGCCAGGGGGTACCGGGGAGCTGTTTTTT. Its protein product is CASSLGPGGTGELFF.

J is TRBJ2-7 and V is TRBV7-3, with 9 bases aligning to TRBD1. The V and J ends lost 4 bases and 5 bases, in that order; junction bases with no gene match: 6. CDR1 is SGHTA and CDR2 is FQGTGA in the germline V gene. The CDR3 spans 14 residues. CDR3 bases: TGTGCCAGCAGCTCCGGACAGGGGTACAACGAGCAGTACTTC. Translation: CASSSGQGYNEQYF.

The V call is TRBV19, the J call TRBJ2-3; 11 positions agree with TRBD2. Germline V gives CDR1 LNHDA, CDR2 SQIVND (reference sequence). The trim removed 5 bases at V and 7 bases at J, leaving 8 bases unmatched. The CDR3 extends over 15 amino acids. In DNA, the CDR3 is TGTGCCAGTAGTGAAACTAGCGGGGGCCCATATACGCAGTATTTT. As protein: CASSETSGGPYTQYF.

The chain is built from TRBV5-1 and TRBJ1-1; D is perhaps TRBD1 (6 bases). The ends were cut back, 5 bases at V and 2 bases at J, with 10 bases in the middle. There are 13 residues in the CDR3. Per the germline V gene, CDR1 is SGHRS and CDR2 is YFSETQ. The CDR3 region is CASSMGANTEAFF. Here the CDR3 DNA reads TGCGCCAGCAGTATGGGGGCAAACACTGAAGCTTTCTTT.

The CDR3 region has the DNA TGTGCCAGCAGCTTCCCCCCTTCGGGGTTGACCGGGGAGCTGTTTTTT. Protein sequence: CASSFPPSGLTGELFF. The V gene is TRBV5-8, the J gene TRBJ2-2; D may be TRBD2 (5 bases). The CDR3 length is 16 residues. Trimming removed 2 bases at V and 5 bases at J, with 16 bases between. Germline values: CDR1 SGHTS, CDR2 YDEGEE.

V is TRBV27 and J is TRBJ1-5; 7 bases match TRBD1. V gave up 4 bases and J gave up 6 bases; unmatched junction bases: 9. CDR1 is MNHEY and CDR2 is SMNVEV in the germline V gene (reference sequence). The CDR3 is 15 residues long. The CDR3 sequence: CASSSSGGFGQPQHF. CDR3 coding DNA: TGTGCCAGCAGTTCCTCAGGGGGGTTCGGTCAGCCCCAGCATTTT.

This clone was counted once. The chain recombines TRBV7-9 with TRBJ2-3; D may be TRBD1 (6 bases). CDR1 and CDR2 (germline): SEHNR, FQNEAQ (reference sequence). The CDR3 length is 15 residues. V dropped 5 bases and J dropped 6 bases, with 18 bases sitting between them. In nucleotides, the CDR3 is TGTGCCAGCAGCCCAACCTCAGGGGCGCGGGATACGCAGTATTTT. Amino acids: CASSPTSGARDTQYF.

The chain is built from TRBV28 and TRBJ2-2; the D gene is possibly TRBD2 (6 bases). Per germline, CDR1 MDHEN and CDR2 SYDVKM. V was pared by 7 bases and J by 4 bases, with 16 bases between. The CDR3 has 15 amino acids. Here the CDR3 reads CASIKDRGGTGELFF. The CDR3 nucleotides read TGTGCCAGCATCAAGGACCGGGGAGGCACCGGGGAGCTGTTTTTT.

CDR3 protein: CASSYGPDYNSPLHF. The CDR3 coding sequence is TGTGCCAGCAGTTACGGGCCCGACTATAATTCACCCCTCCACTTT. This sequence joins TRBV6-6 and TRBJ1-6; D is ambiguous. Trimming cost V 2 bases and J 3 bases, with 8 bases left between them. The CDR3 consists of 15 residues. Per germline, CDR1 MNHNY and CDR2 SVGAGI (reference sequence).

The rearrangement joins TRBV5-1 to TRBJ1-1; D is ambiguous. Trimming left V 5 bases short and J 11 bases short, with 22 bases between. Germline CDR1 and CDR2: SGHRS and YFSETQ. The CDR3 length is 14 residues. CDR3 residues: CASREYTSTTSAFF. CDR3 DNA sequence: TGCGCCAGCAGAGAATACACGTCCACTACGTCCGCTTTCTTT.

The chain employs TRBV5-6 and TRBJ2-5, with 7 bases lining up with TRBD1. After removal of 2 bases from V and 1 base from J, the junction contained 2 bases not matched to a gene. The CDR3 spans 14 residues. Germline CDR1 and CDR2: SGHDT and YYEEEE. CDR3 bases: TGTGCCAGCAGCTTACAGGGGTTCCAAGAGACCCAGTACTTC. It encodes CASSLQGFQETQYF.

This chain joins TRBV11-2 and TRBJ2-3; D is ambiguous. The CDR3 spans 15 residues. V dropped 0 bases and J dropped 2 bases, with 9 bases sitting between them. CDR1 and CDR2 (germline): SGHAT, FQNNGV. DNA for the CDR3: TGTGCCAGCAGCTTAGATTGGGCGAACACAGATACGCAGTATTTT. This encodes CASSLDWANTDTQYF.

The chain's CDR3 is CASSPRTSGGGAKNIQYF. The CDR3 coding sequence is TGTGCCAGCTCACCACGGACTAGCGGGGGGGGAGCCAAAAACATTCAGTACTTC. The rearrangement uses TRBV18 and TRBJ2-4; TRBD2 matches at 15 bases. The junction had 1 base not matched to a gene; V was cut back by 1 base and J by 0 bases. Per germline, CDR1 KGHSH and CDR2 LQKENI. The CDR3 loop spans 18 amino acids.